The sequence of this T cell receptor (beta chain) was determined in a study of blood T cell repertoires in COVID-19. TCRdb keeps only in-frame clones here, not all; method: immunoSEQ multiplex PCR. The table lists 140,000 to 150,000 clones, roughly 84% of them singletons, with less than 9% in the top ten. Germline V gene lookup returns CDR1 LGHDT and CDR2 YNNKEL (reference sequence). This CDR3 region has 16 residues. The V end lost 3 bases, the J end lost 0 bases, and 13 bases lay between the germline ends. The TCR originated in a man aged 25 to 40 with COVID-19, enrolled during active disease. The chain recombines TRBV3-1 (or the pseudogene TRBV3-2) with TRBJ2-3; D uncertain. Sequencing was performed on peripheral blood. Here the CDR3 reads CASSHPSEPSTDTQYF. Here the CDR3 DNA reads TGTGCCAGCAGCCACCCGAGCGAGCCTAGCACAGATACGCAGTATTTT.